These 6 T cell receptor beta chains came from one sample sequenced in a study of T-cell memory formation after mild COVID-19. TCRdb reanalysed the 5' RACE reads using MiXCR and keeps one entry per CDR3 protein. The profile covers approximately 150,000 distinct CDR3 sequences, with 10% to 15% appearing a single time and more than 3% taken by the ten largest. Sequencing was done on a sample of PBMCs or a T cell subset sorted from them (not recorded which). The source is a man younger than 30 who had mild COVID-19 (a few samples of this study predate the infection). Cell type and time point are not known.

The table lists this clonotype with many counts. This chain links TRBV7-6 with TRBJ2-5; no clear D gene. CDR3 length equals 11 residues. In germline, CDR1 is SGHVS, CDR2 FNYEAQ. The germline V and J ends were trimmed by 5 bases and 10 bases, with 11 bases remaining between them. CDR3 sequence: CASSARTVQYF. As DNA, the CDR3 is TGTGCCAGCAGCGCCCGGACGGTCCAGTACTTC. Using reference TRBV7-6 and TRBJ2-5 for the parts outside the CDR3, the full variable domain is GAGVSQSPRYKVTKRGQDVALRCDPISGHVSLYWYRQALGQGPEFLTYFNYEAQQDKSGLPNDRFSAERPEGSISTLTIQRTEQRDSAMYRCASSARTVQYFGPGTRLLVL.

The V gene is TRBV20-1, the J gene TRBJ2-7; 7 bases are a match to TRBD2. The V gene's germline CDR1 is DFQATT and CDR2 SNEGSKA (reference sequence). Trimming removed 3 bases from V and 1 base from J; junction bases left unmatched: 9. The CDR3 runs 15 residues. CDR3 sequence (DNA): TGCAGTGCTAGGGGGCGACTCGGGAGGTCCTACGAGCAGTACGTC. It encodes CSARGRLGRSYEQYV.

This chain connects TRBV12-3 or TRBV12-4 to TRBJ2-3; 15 nucleotides agree with TRBD2. The CDR3 covers 18 residues. The V and J ends lost 4 bases and 0 bases, in that order; junction bases with no gene match: 5. For the CDR3, the DNA is TGTGCCAGCAGTTCCCCCGGGACTAGCGGGGGGAGCACAGATACGCAGTATTTT. Translated: CASSSPGTSGGSTDTQYF.

This chain links TRBV20-1 with TRBJ1-5, with a possible D match to TRBD1 (5 bases). This CDR3 has 12 amino acids. Germline loops: CDR1 DFQATT, CDR2 SNEGSKA (reference sequence). V lost 3 bases and J lost 6, with 9 bases in between. The CDR3 sequence: CSARRGAQPQHF. CDR3 nucleotides: TGCAGTGCTAGGAGAGGGGCTCAGCCCCAGCATTTT.

This clonotype showed up just a few times. The chain combines TRBV12-3 or TRBV12-4 with TRBJ1-6; TRBD1 matches 7 bases. This CDR3 contains 13 residues. V shed 6 bases and J 10 bases; nucleotides not matched to a gene: 6. Here the CDR3 reads CASSRQGSSPLHF. The CDR3 bases are TGTGCCAGCAGCCGACAGGGAAGCTCACCCCTCCACTTT.

This clonotype was seen a few times. The rearrangement links TRBV2 to TRBJ2-5, with a possible D match to TRBD2 (6 bases). The V end was cut by 7 bases, the J end by 5 bases, with 17 bases between. The CDR3 is 14 residues long. Germline values: CDR1 SNHLY, CDR2 FYNNEI. The CDR3 DNA follows: TGTGCCAGCAAATCACCTGCGGGGCTGGAGACCCAGTACTTC. Translating it yields CASKSPAGLETQYF.